Included here is one TCR beta chain sequence, with context. No antigen is known for it. The PCR employed 60 Vbeta primers together with 13 Jbeta primers. As originally analysed: Unique TCR beta chains numbered about 80 million in a later analysis, with roughly 11 million shared. Sequencing used immunoSEQ multiplex PCR; TCRdb keeps in-frame clones, though not all of them. D and trimming were read from the DNA, whereas the V and J calls and clone size are those reported in that table. The sample lists 120,000 to 150,000 clones; 70% to 85% were seen once. The record originates from a study of cytomegalovirus exposure and HLA in healthy donors. Study-level results: The authors listed 150 to 200 TCR beta chains as cytomegalovirus-associated. Later on, analysis showed that most CMV-associated TCR beta chains appeared to be HLA-restricted.

The material sequenced was PBMCs. This sequence was found in a woman aged 40 to 50 in good health and CMV-seronegative.

CDR3 DNA sequence: TGTGCCAGCACGGGCAGGACAGGGGTTCGCAATCAGCCCCAGCATTTT. It codes for CASTGRTGVRNQPQHF. This sequence joins TRBV5-8 and TRBJ1-5, with TRBD1 matching 9 bases. Germline V CDR1 and CDR2: SGHTS, YDEGEE. The CDR3 runs to 16 residues. The trim removed 6 bases at V and 2 bases at J, leaving 9 bases unmatched.